These 28 T cell receptor beta chains were sequenced from one sample in a study of CXCR3-negative and CXCR3-positive naive CD8 T cells. The authors made the TRB cDNA libraries by 5' RACE using UMI labels. TCRdb re-called the 5' RACE reads; one entry per CDR3 protein, DNA not given. Here the sample table reports some 39,000 distinct CDR3 sequences. Material for sequencing was naive CXCR3- CD8+ T cells from blood. Subset described: CD45RO-CCR7+CD27+CD95- naive CD8+ T cells lacking CXCR3 (TNR3-). All receptors derive from a human donor in good health. Some clones in this sample may be carry-over from other donors' samples.

V is TRBV20-1 and J is TRBJ2-6; TCRdb's D gene call, TRBD1, goes unchecked for lack of DNA. Germline V gives CDR1 DFQATT, CDR2 SNEGSKA (reference sequence). This CDR3 contains 14 residues. The CDR3 reads CSADRVTGANVLTF.

The V call is TRBV7-9, the J call TRBJ2-7; TCRdb selects TRBD1, and the lack of DNA leaves this call unchecked. Looked up from germline, CDR1 is SEHNR and CDR2 is FQNEAQ (reference sequence). This CDR3 contains 15 residues. This CDR3 reads CASSAPFQGAYEQYF.

This chain connects TRBV28 to TRBJ1-1; the TCRdb D gene call, TRBD1, has no DNA to confirm it. The CDR3 consists of 15 residues. Germline-derived CDR1 and CDR2 are MDHEN and SYDVKM. CDR3 amino acids: CASSSPETGGTEAFF.

This chain uses TRBV7-2 with TRBJ1-5; checking the TCRdb D call of TRBD1 is not possible without DNA. CDR1 and CDR2 (germline): SGHTA, FQGNSA. The CDR3 spans 13 residues. CDR3 in amino acids: CASSHEGAQPQHF.

The rearrangement uses TRBV7-9 and TRBJ2-3; TCRdb reports TRBD1, a call that lacks DNA to check it against. CDR1 SEHNR and CDR2 FQNEAQ come from the germline V gene (reference sequence). The CDR3 runs 16 residues. CDR3 sequence: CASSFRRGQGRDTQYF.

This chain connects TRBV20-1 to TRBJ2-5; TCRdb names TRBD2, which stays unverified in the absence of DNA. There are 16 residues in the CDR3. Germline V gene sequence: CDR1 DFQATT, CDR2 SNEGSKA (reference sequence). CDR3 in amino acids: CSAGGYNPSFQETQYF.

The chain uses TRBV11-2 and TRBJ2-2; no DNA is available, so the TRBD1 call from TCRdb remains unchecked. The V gene's germline CDR1 is SGHAT and CDR2 FQNNGV. CDR3 length: 14 amino acids. Here the CDR3 reads CAHRGQKNTGELFF.

This chain uses TRBV5-1 with TRBJ2-3; TCRdb picks TRBD2, but there is no DNA to check that call. Germline-derived CDR1 and CDR2 are SGHRS and YFSETQ. The CDR3 contains 16 residues. The CDR3 spells CASSRASSGSTDTQYF. Looking up the rest from reference TRBV5-1 and TRBJ2-3 gives the full variable domain: KAGVTQTPRYLIKTRGQQVTLSCSPISGHRSVSWYQQTPGQGLQFLFEYFSETQRNKGNFPGRFSGRQFSNSRSEMNVSTLELGDSALYLCASSRASSGSTDTQYFGPGTRLTVL.

The genes are TRBV4-3 and TRBJ2-3. Per germline, CDR1 LGHNA and CDR2 YSLEER. This CDR3 comprises 15 residues. This chain's CDR3 is CASSQGAFRTDTQYF.

This chain uses TRBV7-9 with TRBJ2-1; the TCRdb D gene call, TRBD1, has no DNA to confirm it. Germline V gene lookup returns CDR1 SEHNR and CDR2 FQNEAQ (reference sequence). The CDR3 spans 16 residues. The chain's CDR3 is CASSRTATWSYNEQFF. The variable domain in full, completed from reference TRBV7-9 and TRBJ2-1, reads DTGVSQNPRHKITKRGQNVTFRCDPISEHNRLYWYRQTLGQGPEFLTYFQNEAQLEKSRLLSDRFSAERPKGSFSTLEIQRTEQGDSAMYLCASSRTATWSYNEQFFGPGTRLTVL.

V is TRBV6-2 or TRBV6-3 and J is TRBJ2-7; there is no DNA to check the TCRdb D call of TRBD2. This CDR3 is 17 amino acids long. Germline lookup yields CDR1 MNHEY and CDR2 SVGEGT. The chain's CDR3 is CASSSRILADIGGEQYF.

The rearrangement links TRBV3-1 to TRBJ2-3. From germline, CDR1 is LGHDT and CDR2 YNNKEL (reference sequence). The CDR3 extends over 16 amino acids. The CDR3 protein is CASSGHTPTSTDTQYF.

The V and J genes are TRBV6-2 or TRBV6-3 and TRBJ2-7; TCRdb picks TRBD1, but there is no DNA to check that call. The length of the CDR3 is 12 residues. The V gene's germline CDR1 is MNHEY and CDR2 SVGEGT. This CDR3 is CASSFGQGEQYF.

The chain uses TRBV20-1 and TRBJ2-7; with no DNA, the TCRdb D assignment of TRBD2 cannot be verified. CDR1 DFQATT and CDR2 SNEGSKA come from the germline V gene (reference sequence). The CDR3 totals 16 residues. CDR3 amino acids: CSALGTSGPSSYEQYF.

The rearrangement uses TRBV14 and TRBJ2-1. Germline V lookup: CDR1 SGHDN, CDR2 FVKESK. The CDR3 is made up of 13 amino acids. The CDR3 protein is CASSRGLYNEQFF.

The chain couples TRBV7-9 to TRBJ2-1; the D call from TCRdb, TRBD1, cannot be confirmed without DNA. The CDR3 is 15 residues long. Germline CDR1 reads SEHNR; CDR2 reads FQNEAQ (reference sequence). CDR3 sequence: CASSPTLGLANEQFF. Drawing the rest from reference TRBV7-9 and TRBJ2-1, the complete variable domain is DTGVSQNPRHKITKRGQNVTFRCDPISEHNRLYWYRQTLGQGPEFLTYFQNEAQLEKSRLLSDRFSAERPKGSFSTLEIQRTEQGDSAMYLCASSPTLGLANEQFFGPGTRLTVL.

This clonotype is deemed medium-sized by its frequency. The J gene is TRBJ2-2, the V gene TRBV21-1; TCRdb gives TRBD1 as the D gene, but with no DNA this cannot be confirmed. TRBV21-1 is marked as a pseudogene. The CDR3 totals 16 residues. CDR3 in amino acids: CASSGSGPPNTGELFF.

The chain employs TRBV7-9 and TRBJ2-4; TCRdb's D call, TRBD1, is unchecked because there is no DNA. Germline lookup yields CDR1 SEHNR and CDR2 FQNEAQ (reference sequence). CDR3 length equals 14 residues. The CDR3 loop is CASSRDSPTYVLYF.

The V gene is TRBV12-3 or TRBV12-4, the J gene TRBJ2-1. The CDR3 sequence is 15 residues long. CDR3 protein: CASSLGEISYNEQFF.

This rearrangement joins TRBV6-4 to TRBJ2-1; TCRdb selects TRBD1, and the lack of DNA leaves this call unchecked. Germline-derived CDR1 and CDR2 are MRHNA and SNTAGT. This CDR3 is built from 13 residues. The CDR3 region is CTSSVGDKGEQFF.

V gene TRBV5-6 combines with J gene TRBJ1-4; the TRBD1 assignment by TCRdb is unverifiable without DNA. Germline lookup yields CDR1 SGHDT and CDR2 YYEEEE. This CDR3 contains 14 residues. The CDR3 is CASSRTEFQEKLFF.

The rearrangement joins TRBV11-3 to TRBJ2-1; TCRdb's D call of TRBD1 is untestable without DNA. Looked up from germline, CDR1 is SGHNT and CDR2 is YENEEA. The CDR3 totals 14 residues. CDR3: CASGSGTDNNEQFF.

This sequence joins TRBV29-1 and TRBJ2-1; TCRdb reports TRBD2, a call that lacks DNA to check it against. Germline V CDR1 and CDR2: SQVTM, ANQGSEA. The CDR3 contains 16 residues. The CDR3: CSALQGRAGSYDEQFF.

The chain employs TRBV15 and TRBJ2-7; TCRdb's assignment of TRBD1 cannot be checked, as there is no DNA. The CDR3 contains 15 residues. From germline, CDR1 is LNHNV and CDR2 YYDKDF (reference sequence). The CDR3 loop is CATSRDSGQSYEQYF.

The chain combines TRBV4-1 with TRBJ2-7; TCRdb picks TRBD1, but there is no DNA to check that call. There are 14 residues in the CDR3. Germline CDR1 MGHRA, CDR2 YSYEKL. The CDR3 region is CASSQGSGGYEQYF.

The gene calls are TRBV28 and TRBJ2-7. CDR3 size: 11 residues. The germline gives CDR1 MDHEN, CDR2 SYDVKM. Here the CDR3 reads CASIDGYEQYF.

CDR3 sequence reads: CASSAGYGANVLTF. V is TRBV5-1 and J is TRBJ2-6; TCRdb returns TRBD2, unconfirmable since there is no DNA. Germline assignment: CDR1 SGHRS and CDR2 YFSETQ. This CDR3 has 14 residues.

This chain joins TRBV6-2 or TRBV6-3 and TRBJ1-1. Looked up from germline, CDR1 is MNHEY and CDR2 is SVGEGT. The CDR3 sequence is 14 residues long. The CDR3 reads CASRPSDGYTEAFF.